The 10 T cell receptor beta chains below all came from one sample that was sequenced in a study of shared clonotypes between healthy human individuals. Assay used: immunoSEQ multiplex PCR; TCRdb lists only in-frame clones, some missing. The profile covers 450,000 to 500,000 clones, with around 73% appearing a single time and more than 10% taken by the ten largest. The specimen was PBMCs. Receptors were obtained from a woman aged 40 to 49 in good health. Some clones in this sample may be carry-over from other donors' samples.

This chain uses TRBV15 with TRBJ2-4; D tentatively reads TRBD1 or TRBD2 (5 bases each). The germline V gene has CDR1 LNHNV and CDR2 YYDKDF (reference sequence). The CDR3 is 14 residues long. Trimming took 5 bases from V and 2 from J, leaving 10 bases between them. CDR3 nucleotides: TGTGCCACCAGCGAAGGGGAGTCCAAAAACATTCAGTACTTC. Translating gives CATSEGESKNIQYF.

V and J are TRBV11-2 and TRBJ2-4; no clear D. CDR1 SGHAT and CDR2 FQNNGV come from the germline V gene. This CDR3 spans 15 amino acids. Deletions cut 5 bases from V and 10 bases from J, with 21 bases between. The CDR3 DNA is TGTGCCAGCAGCCAAGGACCTCTCCGAGGCCTTATTCAGTACTTC. Translation: CASSQGPLRGLIQYF.

This clone was recorded once. The chain links TRBV7-6 to TRBJ2-1, with D unclear. This CDR3 contains 15 residues. The V end was cut by 1 base, the J end by 1 base, with 8 bases between. Germline V gene lookup returns CDR1 SGHVS and CDR2 FNYEAQ. The CDR3 region is CASSLGSSSYNEQFF. The CDR3 DNA follows: TGTGCCAGCAGCTTAGGGTCGTCTTCCTACAATGAGCAGTTCTTC.

The rearrangement links TRBV28 to TRBJ1-1; no clear D. The V gene's germline CDR1 is MDHEN and CDR2 SYDVKM. CDR3 length: 11 amino acids. Trimming removed 8 bases at V and 1 base at J, with 5 bases between. CDR3 sequence reads: CASLGNTEAFF. For the CDR3, the DNA is TGTGCCAGCTTGGGGAACACTGAAGCTTTCTTT.

The chain couples TRBV5-1 to TRBJ2-5; 7 bases are a match to TRBD2. Germline V CDR1 and CDR2: SGHRS, YFSETQ. The V and J ends lost 2 bases and 3 bases, in that order; junction bases with no gene match: 10. The CDR3 is made up of 16 amino acids. The CDR3 sequence: CASSFLASGGEETQYF. The CDR3 DNA follows: TGCGCCAGCAGCTTCTTGGCTTCGGGAGGCGAAGAGACCCAGTACTTC.

The rearrangement uses TRBV7-9 and TRBJ2-7; D unresolved. Germline V lookup: CDR1 SEHNR, CDR2 FQNEAQ (reference sequence). Trimming took off 0 bases at V and 6 bases at J, with 6 bases between the two ends. The CDR3 totals 12 residues. CDR3 sequence: CASSLAAGEQYF. The CDR3 region has the DNA TGTGCCAGCAGCTTAGCGGCCGGCGAGCAGTACTTC.

The sample holds one count of this clone. This chain uses TRBV6-5 with TRBJ2-2; 7 bases are a match to TRBD1. Germline CDR1 and CDR2: MNHEY and SVGAGI. The CDR3 runs to 15 residues. V shed 0 bases and J 4 bases; nucleotides not matched to a gene: 2. CDR3 nucleotide sequence: TGTGCCAGCAGTTACTCCGGGACAGCCACCGGGGAGCTGTTTTTT. Translated: CASSYSGTATGELFF.

The chain uses TRBV7-9 and TRBJ2-7; a weak D match, TRBD1 (6 bases). CDR3 length: 14 amino acids. Germline V gene data show CDR1 as SEHNR and CDR2 as FQNEAQ (reference sequence). Trimming took off 4 bases at V and 0 bases at J, with 10 bases between the two ends. The DNA of the CDR3 is TGTGCCAGCAGCTCTGCAGGGGCCTCCTACGAGCAGTACTTC. Translated, it gives CASSSAGASYEQYF.

The genes are TRBV5-4 and TRBJ2-2; D may be TRBD2 (5 bases). This CDR3 has 16 amino acids. Per germline, CDR1 SGHNT and CDR2 YYREEE (reference sequence). Trimming removed 1 base from V and 2 bases from J, with 12 bases in between. The CDR3: CASSLLLAANTGELFF. The CDR3 DNA is TGTGCCAGCAGCTTGCTCCTAGCAGCCAACACCGGGGAGCTGTTTTTT.

The chain employs TRBV23-1 and TRBJ2-5; 13 bases agree with TRBD2. TRBV23-1 is an ORF, and what it does is uncertain. Trimming cost V 6 bases and J 1 base; bases outside gene matches: 17. The CDR3 is 20 residues long. The CDR3 here is CASSPIIGTSGKHPQETQYF. The DNA of the CDR3 is TGCGCCAGCAGCCCAATCATAGGGACTAGCGGGAAGCACCCCCAAGAGACCCAGTACTTC.